The rows below give T cell receptor beta chains drawn from one sample of a study of neoadjuvant anti-PD-1 for oral cavity cancer. Profiling relied on immunoSEQ multiplex PCR, and the TCRdb table lists in-frame clones only, not all of them. Altogether 7,200 or so clones are present, around 74% being singletons, with the ten largest covering approximately 3.4%. This specimen was PBMCs, taken before nivolumab (anti-PD-1) treatment. Receptors originate from a person between 40 and 85 years old with oral cavity squamous cell carcinoma. Each CDR3 is given with its conserved first and last residue. The D gene is left open where the match is weak. Size is stated for part of the rows, as once, few or many counts, or as a class when the clone is expanded.

. | TRBJ1-5 | . | TRBV7-9 | CASSLARGDRNQPQHF | TGTGCCAGCAGCTTAGCCAGGGGTGATCGCAATCAGCCCCAGCATTTT
. | TRBJ2-1 | . | TRBV19 | CASRREGLGAANEQFF | TGTGCCAGTAGAAGAGAAGGGTTGGGCGCGGCGAATGAGCAGTTCTTC
. | TRBJ1-1 | . | TRBV27 | CASSLYRAGNTEAFF | TGTGCCAGCAGCCTTTACAGGGCGGGGAACACTGAAGCTTTCTTT
. | TRBJ2-2 | TRBD2 | TRBV6-4 | CASSESGLAANTGELFF | TGTGCCAGCAGTGAGTCAGGCCTAGCGGCCAACACCGGGGAGCTGTTTTTT
once | TRBJ2-3 | TRBD1 | TRBV30 | CAWSQGAGTDTQYF | TGTGCCTGGAGCCAGGGGGCTGGGACAGATACGCAGTATTTT
. | TRBJ2-3 | . | TRBV6-1 | CASILVRTSTDTQYF | TGTGCCAGCATCCTTGTCCGGACTTCCACAGATACGCAGTATTTT
. | TRBJ2-3 | . | TRBV11-2 | CASSLNRGPTGMQYF | TGTGCCAGCAGCTTAAACCGGGGCCCAACAGGAATGCAGTATTTT
few | TRBJ1-2 | TRBD1 | TRBV6-5 | CASSYFGGQGNYGYTF | TGTGCCAGCAGTTACTTCGGGGGACAGGGTAACTATGGCTACACCTTC
once | TRBJ2-7 | . | TRBV6-1 | CASSLTVIYEQYF | TGTGCCAGCAGTTTGACAGTCATCTACGAGCAGTACTTC
. | TRBJ2-7 | TRBD1 | TRBV10-1 | CASSDTPGQGNEQYF | TGCGCCAGCAGTGATACACCGGGACAGGGGAACGAGCAGTACTTC
. | TRBJ2-1 | . | TRBV7-2 | CASSLAGGYSYNEQFF | TGTGCCAGCAGCTTAGCGGGGGGCTACTCCTACAATGAGCAGTTCTTC
. | TRBJ2-2 | . | TRBV4-3 | CASSQGLGAGAGELFF | TGCGCCAGCAGCCAAGGTCTGGGGGCCGGCGCCGGGGAGCTGTTTTTT
. | TRBJ2-7 | . | TRBV10-2 | CASSEPLSPYEQYF | TGCGCCAGCAGTGAGCCCCTATCTCCCTACGAGCAGTACTTC
once | TRBJ2-7 | . | TRBV6-5 | CASSRQGPGGEQYF | TGTGCCAGCAGCCGACAGGGTCCGGGAGGGGAGCAGTACTTC
few | TRBJ1-1 | . | TRBV7-9 | CASTSDIYQGMNTEAFF | TGTGCCAGCACCTCAGATATTTATCAGGGCATGAACACTGAAGCTTTCTTT
. | TRBJ1-2 | TRBD1 | TRBV7-8 | CASSLAGTGGGYGYTF | TGTGCCAGCAGCTTAGCGGGCACAGGGGGTGGGTATGGCTACACCTTC
. | TRBJ2-1 | TRBD1 | TRBV10-3 | CATPDRGLVNEQFF | TGTGCCACCCCCGACAGGGGGCTCGTTAATGAGCAGTTCTTC
few | TRBJ2-7 | TRBD2 | TRBV2 | CASSEGLAETYEQYF | TGTGCCAGCAGTGAAGGACTAGCGGAAACCTACGAGCAGTACTTC
. | TRBJ1-4 | TRBD1 | TRBV7-2 | CASSLVAFGTGNEKLFF | TGTGCCAGCAGCTTAGTGGCGTTTGGGACAGGGAATGAAAAACTGTTTTTT
. | TRBJ2-1 | TRBD1 | TRBV6-6 | CASSYSRTGGNEQFF | TGTGCCAGCAGTTACTCCCGGACAGGGGGTAATGAGCAGTTCTTC
once | TRBJ2-3 | TRBD1 | TRBV9 | CASSVYQRQGVTNTQYF | TGTGCCAGCAGCGTATACCAACGACAGGGTGTAACTAATACGCAGTATTTT
. | TRBJ2-1 | . | TRBV6-5 | CASRSMGEQFF | TGTGCCAGCAGGTCGATGGGGGAGCAGTTCTTC
few | TRBJ1-1 | . | TRBV19 | CASTYSPGYTEAFF | TGTGCCAGTACCTATAGCCCGGGGTACACTGAAGCTTTCTTT
. | TRBJ1-3 | . | TRBV4-1 | CASSQGWARGSGNTIYF | TGCGCCAGCAGCCAAGGGTGGGCCAGGGGCTCTGGAAACACCATATATTTT
. | TRBJ1-1 | . | TRBV20-1 | CSAGLWTEAFF | TGCAGTGCTGGGCTTTGGACTGAAGCTTTCTTT
. | TRBJ1-2 | . | TRBV28 | CASRPASYGYTF | TGTGCCAGCAGGCCCGCTAGCTATGGCTACACCTTC
. | TRBJ1-1 | TRBD1 | TRBV6-6 | CASSPGQGEMNTEAFF | TGTGCCAGCAGTCCCGGACAGGGGGAAATGAACACTGAAGCTTTCTTT
. | TRBJ2-7 | . | TRBV4-1 | CASSQSETYEQYF | TGCGCCAGCAGCCAGTCAGAGACCTACGAGCAGTACTTC
. | TRBJ1-5 | . | TRBV19 | CASKEGRARLVQPQHF | TGTGCCAGTAAGGAGGGGAGGGCTAGGTTAGTCCAGCCCCAGCATTTT
. | TRBJ1-2 | . | TRBV28 | CASSPLQVPYGYTF | TGTGCCAGCAGCCCCCTACAGGTCCCATATGGCTACACCTTC
. | TRBJ2-3 | . | TRBV7-9 | CASSRTDTQYF | TGTGCCAGCAGTCGCACAGATACGCAGTATTTT
. | TRBJ2-7 | . | TRBV19 | CASSALDQTTEQYF | TGTGCCAGTAGCGCACTCGACCAGACTACCGAGCAGTACTTC
. | TRBJ2-3 | TRBD2 | TRBV11-2 | CASSPGGLAVTDTQYF | TGTGCCAGCAGCCCTGGGGGACTAGCGGTCACAGATACGCAGTATTTT
. | TRBJ1-2 | . | TRBV7-2 | CASSEGQPPNYGYTF | TGTGCCAGCAGCGAGGGGCAGCCTCCTAACTATGGCTACACCTTC
few | TRBJ2-1 | TRBD2 | TRBV27 | CASSLWASGYNEQFF | TGTGCCAGCAGTTTATGGGCTAGCGGTTACAATGAGCAGTTCTTC
. | TRBJ2-1 | . | TRBV7-2 | CASSLVRGNEQFF | TGTGCCAGCAGCTTAGTCAGGGGCAATGAGCAGTTCTTC
few | TRBJ1-1 | . | TRBV4-1 | CASSLGDTEAFF | TGCGCCAGCAGCCTAGGGGACACTGAAGCTTTCTTT
few | TRBJ2-7 | TRBD1 | TRBV29-1 | CSVQITGVGEQYF | TGCAGCGTGCAGATTACAGGGGTCGGCGAGCAGTACTTC
. | TRBJ2-7 | . | TRBV27 | CASSPTGPYEQYF | TGTGCCAGCAGTCCGACGGGTCCCTACGAGCAGTACTTC
. | TRBJ2-7 | TRBD2 | TRBV5-5 | CASSSTSGGTYEQYF | TGTGCCAGCAGCTCAACCAGCGGGGGGACCTACGAGCAGTACTTC
. | TRBJ2-7 | TRBD1 | TRBV5-1 | CASSLPGTGVEQYF | TGCGCCAGCAGCTTGCCCGGGACAGGGGTCGAGCAGTACTTC
. | TRBJ1-5 | . | TRBV15 | CATSREGRFVSPQHF | TGTGCCACCAGCAGAGAGGGACGGTTCGTCTCGCCCCAGCATTTT
. | TRBJ1-2 | . | TRBV6-5 | CATSRLPGAHGYTF | TGTGCCACCTCCCGCCTCCCAGGGGCGCATGGCTACACCTTC
. | TRBJ2-3 | . | TRBV30 | CAWSTSTDTQYF | TGTGCCTGGAGTACCAGCACAGATACGCAGTATTTT
. | TRBJ1-1 | TRBD1 | TRBV9 | CASSPQGAQAFF | TGTGCCAGCAGCCCACAGGGGGCCCAGGCTTTCTTT
. | TRBJ2-7 | . | TRBV10-1 | CASSESGAYEQYF | TGCGCCAGCAGTGAGTCGGGCGCCTACGAGCAGTACTTC
. | TRBJ1-5 | . | TRBV27 | CASSWGTGNNQPQHF | TGTGCCAGCAGTTGGGGGACGGGCAACAATCAGCCCCAGCATTTT
few | TRBJ2-1 | . | TRBV13 | CASSLNINEQFF | TGTGCCAGCAGCTTGAACATCAATGAGCAGTTCTTC
few | TRBJ1-1 | TRBD1 | TRBV29-1 | CSGRDSVNTEAFF | TGCAGCGGCCGGGACAGCGTGAACACTGAAGCTTTCTTT
. | TRBJ1-2 | TRBD1 | TRBV27 | CASLYGTAYGYTF | TGTGCCAGCTTATACGGGACAGCTTATGGCTACACCTTC
. | TRBJ1-5 | TRBD1 | TRBV10-3 | CAISEGQGEAQPQHF | TGTGCCATCAGTGAGGGACAGGGGGAGGCTCAGCCCCAGCATTTT
. | TRBJ1-1 | . | TRBV6-1 | CASSDLEDFF | TGTGCCAGCAGTGATCTGGAGGACTTCTTT
. | TRBJ1-2 | TRBD1 | TRBV5-1 | CASSSMQGGSYGYTF | TGCGCCAGCAGCTCCATGCAGGGGGGCAGCTATGGCTACACCTTC
. | TRBJ2-1 | TRBD2 | TRBV10-2 | CASSESAGGTPYNEQFF | TGCGCCAGCAGTGAGTCGGCGGGGGGGACCCCATACAATGAGCAGTTCTTC
. | TRBJ2-3 | TRBD2 | TRBV11-2 | CASSPPLAGVDTQYF | TGTGCCAGCAGCCCCCCCCTAGCGGGGGTAGATACGCAGTATTTT
few | TRBJ1-1 | . | TRBV4-3 | CASSQERGGTEAFF | TGCGCCAGCAGCCAAGAAAGGGGGGGCACTGAAGCTTTCTTT
. | TRBJ1-1 | . | TRBV19 | CASIRNRAGTEAFF | TGTGCCAGTATCCGGAACAGGGCCGGCACTGAAGCTTTCTTT
. | TRBJ2-7 | . | TRBV29-1 | CSVEQGEQYF | TGCAGCGTTGAACAGGGCGAGCAGTACTTC
. | TRBJ1-1 | . | TRBV6-6 | CASGRMNTEAFF | TGTGCCAGCGGAAGAATGAACACTGAAGCTTTCTTT
. | TRBJ2-7 | . | TRBV7-2 | CASSSTQGPYEQYF | TGTGCCAGCAGCTCGACGCAGGGGCCCTACGAGCAGTACTTC